This entry features one T cell receptor beta chain sequence. What antigen it recognizes has not been identified. The record has no base qualities; no much larger clone is one base away. The record originates from a study of vaccination and CD4 T cells after COVID-19 (dated by TCRdb to between 2020 and 2023). Regarding the study in general: Convalescent patients had a positive SARS-CoV-2 result on nasal swab PCR, and of these patients, nine had mild disease and one had severe disease. The convalescent cohort comprised six males and four females, including two Hispanic individuals, seven Caucasians, two Asians and one multiracial person. Two doses of either the Pfizer-BioNTech BNT162b2 vaccine (n=8) or the Moderna mRNA-1273 vaccine (n=2) were administered to participants. Post-COVID blood samples were collected from convalescent patients a median of roughly 100 days after diagnosis, with a range of roughly 30 to 161 days. Post-vaccine blood samples were taken a median of about 70 days after the second vaccine dose, with a range of roughly 14 to 250 days. For stimulating the cultures, overlapping spike peptide pools were used, derived from SARS-CoV-2 as well as from the common cold coronaviruses HCoV-NL63, HCoV-OC43 and HCoV-229E. In control cultures, a CEFX viral epitope pool was used as positive control, an HIV-1 Nef peptide pool was used as negative control, or no peptide was added. In about 11 COVID-19 convalescent patients and a handful of infection-naive healthy vaccine recipients, the spike-specific CD4+ TCR repertoire before mRNA vaccination was compared with the repertoire after mRNA vaccination. General findings and caveats noted by the study authors: Of the vaccine-specific clones found in convalescent patients, nearly all (304 of 307) were mono-reactive for SARS-CoV-2 spike instead of being cross-reactive with common cold coronaviruses. Although the median number of SARS-CoV-2-reactive clonotypes went up from around 20 after infection to 35 to 40 after vaccination, the increase was not significant. Relatively few convalescent patients were included in the study, and early timepoints after natural infection were not analyzed. Among the post-vaccine SARS-CoV-2-reactive clones in convalescent patients, a median around 85% showed up only after vaccination, which suggests vaccine-specific priming.

The junction carries 7 bases between V and J, which are trimmed by 8 bases and 4 bases respectively. From a lookup of the germline V gene, CDR1 and CDR2 are SNHLY and FYNNEI. Counted from cysteine to phenylalanine, this CDR3 has 11 amino acids. This entry keeps only the CDR3 DNA: 33 bases, framed from base 1. The library was generated by PCR. DNA from cultured CD4+ T cells underwent TCR sequencing with the Oncomine TCR Beta short-read assay at the Johns Hopkins FTIC core. Genomic DNA was extracted from the cultured CD4+ T cells with the QIAamp micro DNA kit. The Oncomine TCR Beta libraries from cultured CD4+ T cells were pooled using unique dual indexes and then sequenced on an Illumina iSeq 100. The authors' analysis ran thus. Non-productive sequences were removed, and CDR3s not starting with C, not ending with F or W, or shorter than 7 amino acids were discarded. The MANAFEST web application identified antigen-specific clonotypes by comparing peptide-stimulated wells against reference wells and other culture wells. Positive clones required FDR below 0.05, an odds ratio above 5, and productive frequency above 0.1% in at least two of three replicate wells. Clonotypes that were significantly expanded in both SARS-CoV-2 spike wells and at least one common cold coronavirus spike condition were defined as cross-reactive. Levenshtein distances (stringdist) and unrooted phylogenetic trees (ape) in R version 3.6.1 were used to assess CDR3 homology. TCRdb redid the processing of the public reads, applying fastp at Q25 and MiXCR, and retained in-frame beta chains. Every distinct CDR3 protein forms one entry, paired with its most common genes and DNA. These V and J calls derive from TCRdb rather than the authors' analysis. The sample table lists fewer than 11,000 distinct CDR3 sequences, 40% to 45% of them with a count of one. The top ten constitute around a third of the sample.

The treatment or condition label corresponds to: approximately nine-day PBMC culture with coronavirus spike peptide pools or control peptides (ViraFEST assay). To expand antigen-specific T cells with peptide pools and then pick out the expanded clonotypes through TCR sequencing, the study relied on the ViraFEST assay. Positive SARS-CoV-2 PCR tests in the convalescent patients dated from March to December 2020, before Alpha, Beta and Delta variants emerged in the United States. Around 2 million PBMCs per well were cultured in IMDM with roughly 5.5% human AB serum and 8.5 to 10 IU/ml IL-2, plus 10 ug/ml peptide pools. On days 3 and 7, half of the culture medium was replaced with fresh IL-2-containing medium. After more than 8 days of culture, CD4+ T cells were isolated by negative selection using the EasySep CD4+ T cell isolation kit. Ficoll-Paque Plus gradient centrifugation was used to isolate PBMCs from whole blood, and the isolated PBMCs were then either used fresh or cryopreserved at -140C. Triplicate wells were generally used for each culture condition.

The chain links TRBV2 with TRBJ2-3, with no confidently assigned D gene. Sample: CD4+ T cells from blood, cultured in vitro. This TCR came from a human donor who had recovered from COVID-19. In nucleotides, the sequence is TGTGCCAGCGGGGTGGCAGATACGCAGTATTTT. This translates into CASGVADTQYF. The full variable domain, with segments outside the CDR3 supplied by the reference TRBV2 and TRBJ2-3 proteins, appears as EPEVTQTPSHQVTQMGQEVILRCVPISNHLYFYWYRQILGQKVEFLVSFYNNEISEKSEIFDDQFSVERPDGSNFTLKIRSTKLEDSAMYFCASGVADTQYFGPGTRLTVL.